One and the same sample provided the 28 T cell receptor beta chains below, sequenced in a study of CD8 T cells in ankylosing spondylitis. Using its own MiXCR run on the 5' RACE reads, TCRdb lists one record per CDR3 protein. The sample lists fewer than 180,000 distinct CDR3 sequences, under 55% occurring once. Sequencing was carried out using synovial fluid, either unsorted or a sorted T cell fraction (not recorded which). These receptors originate from a male donor with ankylosing spondylitis.

This rearrangement joins TRBV4-1 to TRBJ2-6, with D uncertain. V gave up 1 base and J gave up 0 bases, with 10 bases separating them. The CDR3 totals 17 residues. CDR1 is MGHRA and CDR2 is YSYEKL in the germline V gene. The CDR3 protein is CASSQGEKFSGANVLTF. CDR3 nucleotides: TGCGCCAGCAGCCAAGGGGAAAAGTTCTCTGGGGCCAACGTCCTGACTTTC.

The V gene is TRBV2, the J gene TRBJ1-5, with D unclear. Germline CDR1 is SNHLY and CDR2 is FYNNEI. The CDR3 extends over 17 amino acids. V lost 4 bases and J lost 3, with 19 bases in between. The CDR3 here is CASSVKGTVYINQPQHF. The DNA for the CDR3 is TGTGCCAGCAGTGTGAAGGGTACGGTTTATATCAATCAGCCCCAGCATTTT.

The CDR3 region has the DNA TGCGCCAGCAGCCCCACGAGGGGTGAGCAGTACTTC. Its translation: CASSPTRGEQYF. This chain links TRBV4-1 with TRBJ2-7; D is perhaps TRBD1 or TRBD2 (5 bases each). The CDR3 has 12 residues. Trimming took off 4 bases at V and 7 bases at J, with 11 bases between the two ends. Germline V gene sequence: CDR1 MGHRA, CDR2 YSYEKL.

J is TRBJ2-2 and V is TRBV28; 9 bases match TRBD2. There are 17 residues in the CDR3. Germline CDR1 MDHEN, CDR2 SYDVKM. The V and J ends lost 6 bases and 5 bases, in that order; junction bases with no gene match: 13. CDR3 coding DNA: TGTGCCAGCAGCCCGGGACTAGCCCTAGGACTTACCGGGGAGCTGTTTTTT. Translating it yields CASSPGLALGLTGELFF.

The table lists this clonotype with a few counts. This sequence joins TRBV27 and TRBJ1-6; D unresolved. V lost 5 bases, J lost 7 bases, and 6 bases lay in between. CDR3 size: 12 residues. CDR1 and CDR2 from the germline V gene are MNHEY and SMNVEV (reference sequence). The CDR3: CASSRRNSPLHF. The DNA of the CDR3 is TGTGCCAGCAGTCGAAGAAATTCACCCCTCCACTTT.

V usage is TRBV4-3 and J usage is TRBJ2-1; either TRBD1 or TRBD2 may fit D (5 bases each). Germline V gene lookup returns CDR1 LGHNA and CDR2 YSLEER. This CDR3 spans 16 amino acids. V was clipped by 4 bases and J by 2 bases, with 15 bases between them. CDR3 loop: CASSPWGSPPYNEQFF. The CDR3 DNA follows: TGCGCCAGCAGCCCGTGGGGGAGCCCCCCCTACAATGAGCAGTTCTTC.

This clonotype was picked up many times. This rearrangement joins TRBV28 to TRBJ2-1; D is unresolved. The CDR3 loop spans 15 amino acids. V lost 2 bases and J lost 0, with 8 bases in between. Germline values: CDR1 MDHEN, CDR2 SYDVKM. The CDR3 loop reads CASSLQGSSYNEQFF. The CDR3 nucleotides are TGTGCCAGCAGTTTACAAGGTAGCTCCTACAATGAGCAGTTCTTC.

This chain uses TRBV3-1 with TRBJ2-1; D unresolved. This CDR3 region has 16 residues. Trimming cost V 0 bases and J 3 bases, with 12 bases left between them. CDR1 and CDR2 from the germline V gene are LGHDT and YNNKEL (reference sequence). The CDR3 nucleotides read TGTGCCAGCAGCCAAGATGTTAGGCCCTTCTACAATGAGCAGTTCTTC. Translating it yields CASSQDVRPFYNEQFF.

The rearrangement links TRBV13 to TRBJ2-5, with D perhaps matching TRBD2 (5 bases). The CDR3 covers 16 residues. Germline CDR1 PRHDT, CDR2 FYEKMQ (reference sequence). Trimming left V 1 base short and J 1 base short, with 13 bases between. The CDR3 protein is CASSLEEAATQETQYF. The CDR3 DNA reads as TGTGCCAGCAGCTTAGAGGAAGCGGCCACCCAAGAGACCCAGTACTTC.

The CDR3: CASSSSPPIFGTQYF. In nucleotides, the CDR3 is TGTGCCAGCAGCTCCTCGCCCCCAATTTTTGGGACCCAGTACTTC. This chain uses TRBV11-2 with TRBJ2-5; D is unresolved. This CDR3 comprises 15 residues. Germline CDR1 is SGHAT and CDR2 is FQNNGV. The ends were cut back, 4 bases at V and 7 bases at J, with 19 bases in the middle.

This clonotype was detected many times. The chain combines TRBV7-6 with TRBJ2-5; the D gene is possibly TRBD1 (6 bases). The CDR3 is 21 amino acids. V was shortened by 5 bases and J by 2 bases, with 33 bases between the two germline ends. Per germline, CDR1 SGHVS and CDR2 FNYEAQ. The CDR3 DNA sequence: TGTGCCAGCAGCCCCTTCATGGGTGCCGGTAGTCCGTGGGGGCTTCAAGAGACCCAGTACTTC. Amino acids: CASSPFMGAGSPWGLQETQYF.

A remark on this clonotype: At one end, the junction sequence differs from germline, possibly due to a read error. CDR3 sequence: CASSQWDAPGELFF. For the CDR3, the DNA is TGTGCCAGCAGCCAATGGGACGCCCCTGGGGAGCTGTTCTTT. The chain combines TRBV3-1 with TRBJ2-2; D might be TRBD1 or TRBD2, each matching 5 bases. CDR3 length equals 14 residues. The germline CDR1 and CDR2 sequences are LGHDT and YNNKEL (reference sequence).

The rearrangement uses TRBV4-3 and TRBJ1-6, with unresolved D. This CDR3 spans 17 amino acids. The germline V gene has CDR1 LGHNA and CDR2 YSLEER. The ends were cut back, 0 bases at V and 0 bases at J, with 9 bases in the middle. The CDR3 here is CASSQDLTGSYNSPLHF. The CDR3 bases are TGCGCCAGCAGCCAAGATCTAACGGGCTCCTATAATTCACCCCTCCACTTT.

This chain joins TRBV7-3 and TRBJ2-2; 16 bases match TRBD2. J was trimmed by 2 bases and V by 1 base; bases with no gene match: 7. Germline values: CDR1 SGHTA, CDR2 FQGTGA. This CDR3 is built from 20 residues. CDR3 bases: TGTGCCAGCAGCTTAAGGGGACTAGCGGGAGGGATCGAAAACACCGGGGAGCTGTTTTTT. Amino acid sequence: CASSLRGLAGGIENTGELFF.

The chain couples TRBV3-1 to TRBJ2-2; D gene unclear. CDR1 and CDR2 (germline): LGHDT, YNNKEL (reference sequence). This CDR3 has 16 residues. V lost 9 bases, J lost 7 bases, and 24 bases lay in between. The CDR3 reads CASGRIASIYDGELFF. CDR3 sequence (DNA): TGTGCCAGTGGGCGGATAGCCTCCATCTATGACGGGGAGCTGTTTTTT.

This clonotype is categorized as medium-sized. J is TRBJ2-1 and V is TRBV4-1; 11 bases are shared with TRBD2. The germline gives CDR1 MGHRA, CDR2 YSYEKL. V lost 0 bases and J lost 3; bases outside the gene matches: 1. The CDR3 runs 16 residues. The CDR3 sequence is CASSQEGLAVYNEQFF. In nucleotides, the CDR3 is TGCGCCAGCAGCCAAGAGGGACTAGCGGTCTACAATGAGCAGTTCTTC.

This rearrangement joins TRBV5-1 to TRBJ2-1; 9 bases are a match to TRBD1. The CDR3 totals 17 residues. Trimming at V came to 0 bases and at J to 8 bases, leaving 12 bases not matched to a gene. Germline loops: CDR1 SGHRS, CDR2 YFSETQ. CDR3 sequence (DNA): TGCGCCAGCAGCTTGGTTCCGGGACAGGGTTGGGACGATGAGCAGTTCTTC. As protein: CASSLVPGQGWDDEQFF.

The chain has TRBV11-2 and TRBJ2-6; 7 bases agree with TRBD2. Germline V lookup: CDR1 SGHAT, CDR2 FQNNGV. V dropped 1 base and J dropped 4; count of bases not matched to a gene: 10. This CDR3 region has 18 residues. The CDR3, as DNA: TGTGCCAGCAGCTTAGTGGCTTATGGGGGGGTCGGGGCCAACGTCCTGACTTTC. Amino acid sequence: CASSLVAYGGVGANVLTF. Together with reference TRBV11-2 and TRBJ2-6, the CDR3 gives the full variable domain: EAGVAQSPRYKIIEKRQSVAFWCNPISGHATLYWYQQILGQGPKLLIQFQNNGVVDDSQLPKDRFSAERLKGVDSTLKIQPAKLEDSAVYLCASSLVAYGGVGANVLTFGAGSRLTVL.

This chain joins TRBV28 and TRBJ2-5; 8 bases are shared with TRBD2. CDR1 is MDHEN, CDR2 SYDVKM, per germline. The V segment lost 2 bases and the J segment 4 bases; nucleotides outside the gene matches: 12. This CDR3 has 17 amino acids. As DNA, the CDR3 is TGTGCCAGCAGTTTACGGGGGGGACTACCTGGGCGAGAGACCCAGTACTTC. Protein: CASSLRGGLPGRETQYF.

This clonotype turned up a few times. The rearrangement links TRBV29-1 to TRBJ2-3; no clear D gene. Looked up from germline, CDR1 is SQVTM and CDR2 is ANQGSEA. The CDR3 loop spans 14 amino acids. Trimming shortened V by 4 bases and J by 3 bases, and 14 bases separated the two germline ends. The CDR3 DNA reads TGCAGCGTTGTCGGTGGAATCCCTACAGATACGCAGTATTTT. Translating gives CSVVGGIPTDTQYF.

The chain couples TRBV27 to TRBJ1-5; 9 bases line up with TRBD1. V lost 2 bases, J lost 7 bases, and 9 bases stayed unmatched. The CDR3 contains 16 residues. Germline CDR1 and CDR2: MNHEY and SMNVEV (reference sequence). As DNA, the CDR3 is TGTGCCAGCAGTTTAGTCGGACAGGGGTGGGGGCAGCCCCAGCATTTT. Translating it yields CASSLVGQGWGQPQHF.

This clonotype was observed many times. The chain recombines TRBV6-4 with TRBJ2-2; 9 positions agree with TRBD2. The CDR3 has 16 residues. The V segment lost 6 bases and the J segment 4 bases; nucleotides outside the gene matches: 9. Per the germline V gene, CDR1 is MRHNA and CDR2 is SNTAGT. This CDR3 is CASSLIAGEATGELFF. CDR3 DNA: TGTGCCAGCAGCCTTATAGCGGGAGAGGCCACCGGGGAGCTGTTTTTT.

The J gene is TRBJ1-5, the V gene TRBV15; possible D gene TRBD1, 5 bases. Trimming left V 4 bases short and J 6 bases short, with 16 bases between. CDR3 length: 15 residues. Per the germline V gene, CDR1 is LNHNV and CDR2 is YYDKDF (reference sequence). The CDR3 DNA follows: TGTGCCACCAGCAACAACAGGTTCCTTACTCAGCCCCAGCATTTT. Protein sequence: CATSNNRFLTQPQHF.

This clonotype was counted between two and nine times. The J gene is TRBJ2-1, the V gene TRBV28; D may be TRBD1 or TRBD2 (5 bases each). V was cut by 6 bases and J by 2 bases, with 14 bases left in between. The germline V gene has CDR1 MDHEN and CDR2 SYDVKM. The CDR3 totals 15 residues. For the CDR3, the DNA is TGTGCCAGCAGCCGAGCGGTGGACACCTACAATGAGCAGTTCTTC. It translates to CASSRAVDTYNEQFF.

This rearrangement joins TRBV27 to TRBJ1-1, with D possibly being TRBD1 (5 bases). V lost 4 bases to trimming and J lost 5 bases, with 11 bases between them. CDR3 length: 13 residues. The germline V gene encodes CDR1 MNHEY and CDR2 SMNVEV (reference sequence). The CDR3 DNA reads TGTGCCAGCAGTTGGGGGGGGAGAACTGAAGCTTTCTTT. Translating gives CASSWGGRTEAFF.

Only a few counts were recorded for this clonotype. V and J are TRBV24-1 and TRBJ2-2; 9 nucleotides match TRBD1. The CDR3 length is 19 residues. The V gene end was trimmed by 3 bases and the J gene end by 5 bases; junction bases not matched to a gene: 15. Germline V gene lookup returns CDR1 KGHDR and CDR2 SFDVKD. This CDR3 is CATSDTRTGEIEGTGELFF. In DNA, the CDR3 is TGTGCCACCAGTGATACACGGACAGGGGAAATTGAGGGGACCGGGGAGCTGTTTTTT.

This clonotype has a count of ten or more. The chain has TRBV3-1 and TRBJ2-1, with a possible D match to TRBD1 (6 bases). There are 15 residues in the CDR3. The V gene's germline CDR1 is LGHDT and CDR2 YNNKEL (reference sequence). V dropped 3 bases and J dropped 4 bases, with 13 bases sitting between them. CDR3 loop: CASSQGDGTYNEQFF. CDR3 bases: TGTGCCAGCAGCCAGGGGGACGGGACATACAATGAGCAGTTCTTC.

This clonotype appeared once. The chain combines TRBV3-1 with TRBJ2-1; 7 bases agree with TRBD2. Germline trimming cut 5 bases from V and 4 bases from J; bases unmatched to any gene: 8. In germline, CDR1 is LGHDT, CDR2 YNNKEL (reference sequence). The CDR3 runs to 15 residues. In DNA form, the CDR3 reads TGTGCCAGCAGCTCCAGGCTAGCGGCATACAATGAGCAGTTCTTC. It translates to CASSSRLAAYNEQFF.